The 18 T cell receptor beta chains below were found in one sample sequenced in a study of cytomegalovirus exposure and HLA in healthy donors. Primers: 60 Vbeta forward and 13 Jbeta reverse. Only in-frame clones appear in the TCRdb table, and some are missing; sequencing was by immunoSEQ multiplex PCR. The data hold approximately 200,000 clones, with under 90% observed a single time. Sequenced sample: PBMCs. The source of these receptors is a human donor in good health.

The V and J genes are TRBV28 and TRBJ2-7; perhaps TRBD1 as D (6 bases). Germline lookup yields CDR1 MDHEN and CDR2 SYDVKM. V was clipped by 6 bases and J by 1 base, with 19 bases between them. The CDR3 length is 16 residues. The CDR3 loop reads CASRPLPGTQSYEQYF. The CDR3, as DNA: TGTGCCAGCAGACCGCTGCCCGGGACACAGTCCTACGAGCAGTACTTC.

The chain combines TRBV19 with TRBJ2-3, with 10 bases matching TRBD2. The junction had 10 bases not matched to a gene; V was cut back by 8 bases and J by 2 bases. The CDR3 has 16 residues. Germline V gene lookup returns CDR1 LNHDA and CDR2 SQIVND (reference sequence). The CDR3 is CASRQGLALLTDTQYF. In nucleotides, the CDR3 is TGTGCCAGTCGCCAGGGACTAGCGCTACTCACAGATACGCAGTATTTT.

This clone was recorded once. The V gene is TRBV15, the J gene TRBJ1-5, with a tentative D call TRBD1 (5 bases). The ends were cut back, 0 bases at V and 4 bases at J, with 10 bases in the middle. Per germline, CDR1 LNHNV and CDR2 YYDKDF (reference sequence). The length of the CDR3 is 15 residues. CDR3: CATSRDQGLNQPQHF. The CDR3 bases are TGTGCCACCAGCAGAGATCAGGGTTTAAATCAGCCCCAGCATTTT.

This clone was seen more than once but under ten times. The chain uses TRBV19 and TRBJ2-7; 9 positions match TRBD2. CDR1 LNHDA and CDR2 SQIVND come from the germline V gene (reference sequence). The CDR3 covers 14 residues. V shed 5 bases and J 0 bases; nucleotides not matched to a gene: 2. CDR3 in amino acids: CASSFSGSSYEQYF. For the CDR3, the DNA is TGTGCCAGTAGTTTTAGCGGGAGCTCCTACGAGCAGTACTTC.

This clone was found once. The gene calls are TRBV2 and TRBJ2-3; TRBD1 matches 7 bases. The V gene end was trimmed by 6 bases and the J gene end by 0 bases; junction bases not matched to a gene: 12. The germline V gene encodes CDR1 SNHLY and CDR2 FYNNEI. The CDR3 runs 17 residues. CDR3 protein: CASRKGGSQTSTDTQYF. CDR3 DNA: TGTGCCAGCAGGAAAGGGGGCTCCCAAACGAGCACAGATACGCAGTATTTT.

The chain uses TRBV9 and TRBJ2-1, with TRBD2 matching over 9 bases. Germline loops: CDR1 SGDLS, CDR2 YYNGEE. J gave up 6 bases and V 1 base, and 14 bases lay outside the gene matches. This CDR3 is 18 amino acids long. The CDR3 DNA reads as TGTGCCAGCAGCGTATTCCCCAGTTCGGGACTAGCTTCCAATGAGCAGTTCTTC. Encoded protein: CASSVFPSSGLASNEQFF.

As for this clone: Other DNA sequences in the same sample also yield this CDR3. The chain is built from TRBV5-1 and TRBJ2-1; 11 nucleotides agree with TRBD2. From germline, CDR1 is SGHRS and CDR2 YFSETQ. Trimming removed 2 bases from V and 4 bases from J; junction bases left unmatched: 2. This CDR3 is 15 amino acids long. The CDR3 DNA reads TGCGCCAGCAGCTTATTAGCGGGAGGGTACAATGAGCAGTTCTTC. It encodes CASSLLAGGYNEQFF.

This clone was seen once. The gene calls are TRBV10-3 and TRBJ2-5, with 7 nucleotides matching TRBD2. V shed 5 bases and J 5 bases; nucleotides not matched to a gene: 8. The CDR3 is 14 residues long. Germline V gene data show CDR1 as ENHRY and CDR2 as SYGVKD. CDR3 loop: CAISRAGVGETQYF. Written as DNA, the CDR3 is TGTGCCATCAGTCGCGCGGGAGTAGGTGAGACCCAGTACTTC.

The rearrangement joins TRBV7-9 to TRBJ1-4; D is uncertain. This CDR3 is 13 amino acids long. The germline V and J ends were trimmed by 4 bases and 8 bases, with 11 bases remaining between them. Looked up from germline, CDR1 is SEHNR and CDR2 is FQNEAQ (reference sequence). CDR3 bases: TGTGCCAGCAGCTCTTCTGGGCGCGAAAAACTGTTTTTT. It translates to CASSSSGREKLFF.

For the CDR3, the DNA is TGTGCCAGCAGCTTAGTTCGATCGGGACTAGCGGGAAATTACAATGAGCAGTTCTTC. Its translation: CASSLVRSGLAGNYNEQFF. The chain employs TRBV7-2 and TRBJ2-1; TRBD2 aligns across 13 bases. Germline V gene sequence: CDR1 SGHTA, CDR2 FQGNSA. This CDR3 comprises 19 residues. The V gene end was trimmed by 1 base and the J gene end by 4 bases; junction bases not matched to a gene: 10.

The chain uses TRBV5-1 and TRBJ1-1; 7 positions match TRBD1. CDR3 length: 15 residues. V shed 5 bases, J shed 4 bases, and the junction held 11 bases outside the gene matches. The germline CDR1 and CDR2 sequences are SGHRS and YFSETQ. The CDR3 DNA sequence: TGCGCCAGCAGGCACCGACAGGGTATGGGCACTGAAGCTTTCTTT. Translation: CASRHRQGMGTEAFF.

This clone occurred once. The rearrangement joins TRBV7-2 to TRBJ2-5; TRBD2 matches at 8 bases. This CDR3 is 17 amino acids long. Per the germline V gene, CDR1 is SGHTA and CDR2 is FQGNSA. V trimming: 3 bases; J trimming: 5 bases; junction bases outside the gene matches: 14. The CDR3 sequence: CASSLSLAGQGQETQYF. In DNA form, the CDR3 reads TGTGCCAGCAGCTTGAGTCTAGCGGGTCAAGGCCAGGAGACCCAGTACTTC.

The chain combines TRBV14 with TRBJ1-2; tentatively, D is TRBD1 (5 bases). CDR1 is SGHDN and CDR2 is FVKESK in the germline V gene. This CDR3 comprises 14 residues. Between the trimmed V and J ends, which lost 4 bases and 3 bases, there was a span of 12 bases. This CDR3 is CASSPGHYYYGYTF. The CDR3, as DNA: TGTGCCAGCAGCCCTGGACACTATTACTATGGCTACACCTTC.

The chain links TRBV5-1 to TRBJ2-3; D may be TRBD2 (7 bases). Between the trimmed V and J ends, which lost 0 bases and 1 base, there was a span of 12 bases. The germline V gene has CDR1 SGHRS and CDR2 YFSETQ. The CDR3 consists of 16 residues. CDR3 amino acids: CASSLAGGGGTDTQYF. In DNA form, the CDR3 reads TGCGCCAGCAGCTTGGCCGGAGGGGGGGGCACAGATACGCAGTATTTT.

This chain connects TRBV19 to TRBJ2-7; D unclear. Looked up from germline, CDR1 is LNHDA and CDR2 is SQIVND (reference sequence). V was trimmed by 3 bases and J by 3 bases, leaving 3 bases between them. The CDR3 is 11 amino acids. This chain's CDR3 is CASSINYEQYF. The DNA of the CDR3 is TGTGCCAGTAGTATTAACTACGAGCAGTACTTC.

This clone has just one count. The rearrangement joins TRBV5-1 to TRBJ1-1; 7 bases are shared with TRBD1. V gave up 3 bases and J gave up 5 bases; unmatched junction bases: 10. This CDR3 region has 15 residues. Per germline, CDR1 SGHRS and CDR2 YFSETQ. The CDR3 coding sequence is TGCGCCAGCAGCTCCACAGGGGCCCGAGGGACTGAAGCTTTCTTT. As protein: CASSSTGARGTEAFF.

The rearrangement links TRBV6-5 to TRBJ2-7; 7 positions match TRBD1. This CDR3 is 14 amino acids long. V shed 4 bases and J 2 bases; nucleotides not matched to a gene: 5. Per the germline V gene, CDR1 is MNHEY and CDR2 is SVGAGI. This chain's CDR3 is CASSSGTATYEQYF. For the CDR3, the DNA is TGTGCCAGCAGTTCCGGGACAGCCACCTACGAGCAGTACTTC.

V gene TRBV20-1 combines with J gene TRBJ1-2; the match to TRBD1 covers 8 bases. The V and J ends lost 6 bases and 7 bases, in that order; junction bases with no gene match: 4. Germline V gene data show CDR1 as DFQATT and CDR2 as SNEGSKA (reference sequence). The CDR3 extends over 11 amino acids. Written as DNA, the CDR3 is TGCAGTGCGCGACAGGGGACTGGCTACACCTTC. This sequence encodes CSARQGTGYTF.